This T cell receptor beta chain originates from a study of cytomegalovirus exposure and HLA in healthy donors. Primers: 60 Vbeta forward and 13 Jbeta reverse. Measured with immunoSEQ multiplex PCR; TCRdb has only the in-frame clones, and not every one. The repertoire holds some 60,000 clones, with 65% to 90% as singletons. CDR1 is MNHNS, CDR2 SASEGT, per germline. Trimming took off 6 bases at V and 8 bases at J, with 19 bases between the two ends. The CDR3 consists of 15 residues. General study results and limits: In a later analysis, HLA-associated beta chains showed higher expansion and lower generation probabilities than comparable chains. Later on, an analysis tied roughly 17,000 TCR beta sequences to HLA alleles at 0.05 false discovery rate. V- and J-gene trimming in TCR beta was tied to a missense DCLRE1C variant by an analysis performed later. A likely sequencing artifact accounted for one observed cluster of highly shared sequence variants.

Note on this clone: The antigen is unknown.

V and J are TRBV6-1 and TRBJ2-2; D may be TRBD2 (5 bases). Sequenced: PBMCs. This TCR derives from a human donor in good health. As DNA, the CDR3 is TGTGCCAGCAGAGTAGCGCCCAAAAAAAGTGGGGAGCTGTTTTTT. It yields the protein CASRVAPKKSGELFF.